Presented here are 2 T cell receptor beta chains from one specimen sequenced in a study of T-cell memory formation after mild COVID-19. TCRdb reprocessed the 5' RACE reads with MiXCR, giving one entry per CDR3 protein. There are about 610,000 distinct CDR3 sequences in the sample; 15% to 20% occur only once, and about 8.1% lies in the top ten. The material sequenced was PBMCs or a T cell subset sorted from them (not recorded which). All receptors come from an adult woman who had mild COVID-19 (a few samples of this study predate the infection). Cell type and time point are not known.

This clonotype was picked up a small number of times. The chain employs TRBV9 and TRBJ2-7; D gene uncertain. Trimming took 1 base from V and 12 from J, leaving 17 bases between them. The CDR3 covers 13 residues. Germline V gives CDR1 SGDLS, CDR2 YYNGEE. CDR3 nucleotide sequence: TGTGCCAGCAGCGTAAACCCAGGTGACGCATGGTACTTC. Translation: CASSVNPGDAWYF. Full variable domain (missing parts from reference TRBV9 and TRBJ2-7): DSGVTQTPKHLITATGQRVTLRCSPRSGDLSVYWYQQSLDQGLQFLIQYYNGEERAKGNILERFSAQQFPDLHSELNLSSLELGDSALYFCASSVNPGDAWYFGPGTRLTVT.

This clonotype was counted a few times. V usage is TRBV12-3 or TRBV12-4 and J usage is TRBJ1-3, with D perhaps TRBD1 (6 bases). Trimming took off 5 bases at V and 0 bases at J, with 14 bases between the two ends. The CDR3 loop spans 16 amino acids. The CDR3 region is CASSRDIHHSGNTIYF. The DNA for the CDR3 is TGTGCCAGCAGTAGGGACATCCATCACTCTGGAAACACCATATATTTT.